The rows below give T cell receptor beta chains drawn from one sample of a study of cytotoxic CD8 clonotypes in ibrutinib-treated CLL. Method: immunoSEQ multiplex PCR; TCRdb's copy keeps in-frame clones and lacks some. The sample lists about 160,000 clones; more than 70% were seen once. Here the sequenced sample was PBMCs, taken at disease progression, from a patient treated with ibrutinib. The receptors stem from a human donor with chronic lymphocytic leukemia. Both conserved end residues are part of each CDR3. The D gene is left open where the match is weak. Size is stated for part of the rows, as once, few or many counts, or as a class when the clone is expanded.

v_gene	j_gene	d_gene	abundance	CDR3aa	CDR3nt
TRBV2	TRBJ2-1	NA	NA	CASSVYGRESFEQFF	TGTGCCAGCAGTGTTTATGGCAGGGAATCGTTTGAGCAGTTCTTC
TRBV9	TRBJ1-3	NA	few	CASSVGISGNTIYF	TGTGCCAGCAGCGTAGGGATCTCTGGAAACACCATATATTTT
TRBV10-3	TRBJ2-7	NA	NA	CAISEAEHNSYEQYF	TGTGCCATCAGTGAAGCAGAGCACAATTCCTACGAGCAGTACTTC
TRBV5-6	TRBJ1-1	NA	NA	CASSTLGRTEHTEAFF	TGTGCCAGCAGCACGTTGGGACGGACGGAGCACACTGAAGCTTTCTTT
TRBV29-1	TRBJ2-7	NA	NA	CSVRVSSYEQYF	TGCAGCGTTCGTGTGAGCTCCTACGAGCAGTACTTC
TRBV7-9	TRBJ2-3	TRBD2	NA	CASSPLAGTRTDTQYF	TGTGCCAGCAGCCCGTTAGCGGGGACACGCACAGATACGCAGTATTTT
TRBV15	TRBJ2-7	NA	NA	CATSRAGGRSSSYEQYF	TGTGCCACCAGCAGAGCCGGAGGACGTTCGAGCTCCTACGAGCAGTACTTC
TRBV7-9	TRBJ1-1	NA	NA	CASSFGNTEAFF	TGTGCCAGCAGCTTCGGAAACACTGAAGCTTTCTTT
TRBV4-2	TRBJ2-7	NA	once	CASSQGGLTGISEQYF	TGTGCCAGCAGCCAGGGGGGACTCACTGGGATATCCGAGCAGTACTTC
TRBV5-4	TRBJ1-4	NA	NA	CASSLGGNEKLFF	TGTGCCAGCAGCTTAGGGGGTAATGAAAAACTGTTTTTT
TRBV9	TRBJ2-1	TRBD2	NA	CASSVLGLAGGRGDNEQFF	TGTGCCAGCAGCGTCCTGGGACTAGCGGGAGGCCGAGGAGACAATGAGCAGTTCTTC
TRBV7-2	TRBJ2-2	TRBD2	few	CASSLWGLLAGVNTGELFF	TGTGCCAGCAGCTTATGGGGCCTACTAGCGGGAGTGAACACCGGGGAGCTGTTTTTT
TRBV5-1	TRBJ1-2	NA	once	CASSLDWAGQNYGYTF	TGCGCCAGCAGCTTGGATTGGGCGGGACAAAACTATGGCTACACCTTC
TRBV2	TRBJ2-1	TRBD2	NA	CASREDPLVSEQFF	TGTGCCAGCCGGGAGGACCCCCTAGTGAGTGAGCAGTTCTTC
TRBV10-1	TRBJ2-7	TRBD2	NA	CASSTTSGGSYEQYF	TGCGCCAGCAGCACCACTAGCGGGGGCTCCTACGAGCAGTACTTC
TRBV5-5	TRBJ2-7	TRBD1	NA	CASSLAPGQGTYEQYF	TGTGCCAGCAGCTTGGCCCCGGGACAGGGTACCTACGAGCAGTACTTC
TRBV18	TRBJ2-5	NA	NA	CASSQASGEGETQYF	TGTGCCAGCTCACAAGCCTCGGGAGAGGGGGAGACCCAGTACTTC
TRBV20-1	TRBJ1-1	NA	NA	CSARRATGF	TGCAGTGCTAGAAGGGCCACGGGTTTT
TRBV9	TRBJ2-7	TRBD2	NA	CASSVGLAQTYEQYF	TGTGCCAGCAGCGTGGGACTAGCGCAGACCTACGAGCAGTACTTC
TRBV7-9	TRBJ2-6	NA	NA	CARGGQGSSGANVLTF	TGTGCCAGGGGAGGGCAGGGGAGCTCTGGGGCCAACGTCCTGACTTTC
TRBV5-1	TRBJ1-1	NA	NA	CASSGGLAGWTEAFF	TGCGCCAGCAGCGGGGGCCTCGCGGGTTGGACTGAAGCTTTCTTT
TRBV19	TRBJ1-4	NA	NA	CATMAVTLEKLFF	TGTGCCACTATGGCCGTAACTCTTGAAAAACTGTTTTTT
TRBV5-4	TRBJ1-1	TRBD1	NA	CASSQGTAANTEAFF	TGTGCCAGCAGCCAAGGGACAGCCGCGAACACTGAAGCTTTCTTT
TRBV5-1	TRBJ2-3	NA	NA	CASSLVRDWSTDTQYF	TGCGCCAGCAGCTTGGTAAGGGATTGGAGCACAGATACGCAGTATTTT
TRBV4-1	TRBJ2-5	TRBD1	NA	CASSQAPPRDRRQETQYF	TGCGCCAGCAGCCAAGCCCCCCCCCGGGACAGGAGACAAGAGACCCAGTACTTC
TRBV25-1	TRBJ1-1	NA	NA	CASSPRGNTEAFF	TGTGCCAGCAGTCCCAGGGGCAATACTGAAGCTTTCTTT
TRBV30	TRBJ2-3	NA	NA	CAWSRGGSTDTQYF	TGTGCCTGGAGTCGGGGCGGGAGCACAGATACGCAGTATTTT
TRBV6-6	TRBJ2-1	NA	NA	CASSPTSGSYNEQFF	TGTGCCAGCAGTCCAACCAGCGGGTCCTACAATGAGCAGTTCTTC
TRBV25-1	TRBJ2-1	NA	NA	CASSEGWGLSYNEQFF	TGTGCCAGCAGTGAAGGTTGGGGGCTCTCCTACAATGAGCAGTTCTTC
TRBV11-3	TRBJ1-2	NA	NA	CATFTGNYGYTF	TGTGCCACCTTTACAGGAAACTATGGCTACACCTTC
TRBV4-1	TRBJ2-1	TRBD2	NA	CASSQHEGAGASYNEQFF	TGCGCCAGCAGCCAACATGAAGGAGCGGGAGCCTCCTACAATGAGCAGTTCTTC
TRBV6-1	TRBJ2-2	NA	NA	CASSEFFPGTGELFF	TGTGCCAGCAGTGAATTTTTCCCCGGGACCGGGGAGCTGTTTTTT
TRBV7-3	TRBJ2-3	NA	NA	CASSLIVGVTDTQYF	TGTGCCAGCAGCTTAATCGTGGGAGTGACAGATACGCAGTATTTT
TRBV11-3	TRBJ1-1	TRBD1	NA	CASSLAGTGIEAFF	TGTGCCAGCAGCTTAGCCGGGACAGGCATTGAAGCTTTCTTT
TRBV5-8	TRBJ2-7	TRBD1	NA	CASRWDRGQAIPYEQYF	TGTGCCAGCAGATGGGACAGGGGGCAAGCTATTCCCTACGAGCAGTACTTC
TRBV13	TRBJ2-7	NA	NA	CASSLGDGGTYEQYF	TGTGCCAGCAGCTTAGGGGACGGCGGAACCTACGAGCAGTACTTC
TRBV4-1	TRBJ1-1	NA	NA	CASSQETMNTEAFF	TGCGCCAGCAGCCAAGAGACTATGAACACTGAAGCTTTCTTT
TRBV5-1	TRBJ2-7	TRBD2	NA	CASSLELAGYYEQYF	TGCGCCAGCAGCTTGGAACTAGCGGGTTACTACGAGCAGTACTTC
TRBV5-6	TRBJ2-3	NA	NA	CASSLRVRGTDTQYF	TGTGCCAGCAGCCTGCGGGTCCGGGGCACAGATACGCAGTATTTT